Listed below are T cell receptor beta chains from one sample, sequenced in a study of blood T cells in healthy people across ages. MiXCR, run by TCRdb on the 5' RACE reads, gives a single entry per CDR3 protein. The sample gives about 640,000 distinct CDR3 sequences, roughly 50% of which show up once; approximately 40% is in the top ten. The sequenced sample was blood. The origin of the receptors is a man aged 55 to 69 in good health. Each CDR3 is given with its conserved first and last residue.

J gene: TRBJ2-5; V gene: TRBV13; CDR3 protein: CASSLVKGGQETQYF
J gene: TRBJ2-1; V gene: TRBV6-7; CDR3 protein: CASSLGTGNNEQFF
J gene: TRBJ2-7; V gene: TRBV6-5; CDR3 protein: CASSSGGTGFYEQYF
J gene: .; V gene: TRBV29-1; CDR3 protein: CSVVMEGETQYF
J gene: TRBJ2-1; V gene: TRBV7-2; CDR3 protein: CASSLSGQGARNEQFF
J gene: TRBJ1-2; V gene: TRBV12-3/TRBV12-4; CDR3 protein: CASSPQPGYGYTF
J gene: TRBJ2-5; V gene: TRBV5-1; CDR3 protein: CASSSPSGGTGRQETQYF
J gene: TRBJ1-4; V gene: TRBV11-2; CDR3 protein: CASSLNQANEKLFF
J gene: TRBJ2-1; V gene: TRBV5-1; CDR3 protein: CASSVGAWGNEQFF
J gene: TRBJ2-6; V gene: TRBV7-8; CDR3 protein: CASSRRRVSGANVLTF
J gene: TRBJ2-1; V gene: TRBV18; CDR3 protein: CASSLAGGPSNEQFF
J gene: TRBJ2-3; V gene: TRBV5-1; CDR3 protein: CASSPGGYLTDTQYF
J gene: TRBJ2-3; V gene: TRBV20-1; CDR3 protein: CSARSLSSGGRTDTQYF
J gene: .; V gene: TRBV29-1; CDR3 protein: CSAGRGAENIQYF
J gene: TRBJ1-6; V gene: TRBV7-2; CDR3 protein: CASSLSTYSSPLHF
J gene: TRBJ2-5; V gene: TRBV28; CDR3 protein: CASTSTGQETQYF
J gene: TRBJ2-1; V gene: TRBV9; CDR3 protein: CASSQRLISGYNGQFF
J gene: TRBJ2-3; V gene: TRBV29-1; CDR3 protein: CSVTSGGGADTQYF
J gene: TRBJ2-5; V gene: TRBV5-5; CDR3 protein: CASSWAPNSETQYF
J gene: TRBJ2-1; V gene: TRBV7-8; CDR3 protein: CASSLISAYNEQFF
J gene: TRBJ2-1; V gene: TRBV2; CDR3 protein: CASSAWASGGRSSYNEQFF
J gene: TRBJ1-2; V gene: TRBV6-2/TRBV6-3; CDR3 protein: CASSSQGAPGYGYTF
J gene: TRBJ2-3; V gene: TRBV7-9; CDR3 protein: CASSLEDTPRYF
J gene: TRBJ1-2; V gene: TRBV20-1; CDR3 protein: CSAGAAPGQGSGYTF
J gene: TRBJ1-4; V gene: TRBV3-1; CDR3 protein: CASSPQGLANEKLFF